Listed here are 32 T cell receptor beta chains from one sample, sequenced in a study of Tregs in tolerant kidney transplant recipients. Sequencing used immunoSEQ multiplex PCR; TCRdb keeps in-frame clones, though not all of them. The sample carries under 20,000 clones, roughly four fifths recorded once. Specimen: Tregs from blood. Receptor source: a human donor in good health.

This clone was seen a few times. V usage is TRBV5-4 and J usage is TRBJ2-2, with 8 bases matching TRBD1. This CDR3 has 18 amino acids. The trim removed 5 bases at V and 3 bases at J, leaving 15 bases unmatched. Germline values: CDR1 SGHNT, CDR2 YYREEE (reference sequence). CDR3 region: CASSPRVRGQGHTGELFF. DNA of the CDR3: TGTGCCAGCAGTCCGAGGGTACGTGGACAGGGCCACACCGGGGAGCTGTTTTTT.

The gene calls are TRBV5-6 and TRBJ2-5; perhaps TRBD2 as D (5 bases). Per germline, CDR1 SGHDT and CDR2 YYEEEE. V lost 0 bases and J lost 4, with 10 bases in between. This CDR3 is 14 amino acids long. CDR3 nucleotides: TGTGCCAGCAGCTTGGTAGGCGAGGGAGAGACCCAGTACTTC. Residues: CASSLVGEGETQYF. The full variable domain, completed using reference TRBV5-6 and TRBJ2-5, is DAGVTQSPTHLIKTRGQQVTLRCSPKSGHDTVSWYQQALGQGPQFIFQYYEEEERQRGNFPDRFSGHQFPNYSSELNVNALLLGDSALYLCASSLVGEGETQYFGPGTRLLVL.

This clone was counted between two and nine times. The chain employs TRBV5-4 and TRBJ2-2; 7 bases align to TRBD1. The CDR3 length is 16 residues. V was clipped by 2 bases and J by 5 bases; unmatched bases: 9. Germline lookup yields CDR1 SGHNT and CDR2 YYREEE (reference sequence). The CDR3 is CASSFKTHRGTGELFF. In nucleotides, the CDR3 is TGTGCCAGCAGCTTCAAGACCCACAGGGGAACCGGGGAGCTGTTTTTT.

This chain connects TRBV11-2 to TRBJ1-1, with a weak D call TRBD1 (5 bases). V was shortened by 2 bases and J by 6 bases, with 10 bases between the two germline ends. CDR1 and CDR2 from the germline V gene are SGHAT and FQNNGV. The CDR3 extends over 13 amino acids. This CDR3 reads CASSLYRGSEAFF. In DNA form, the CDR3 reads TGTGCCAGCAGCTTATACCGGGGCTCTGAAGCTTTCTTT.

The CDR3 reads CASSPKGSGYEQYF. CDR3 DNA: TGTGCCAGCTCACCGAAGGGATCTGGATACGAGCAGTACTTC. The chain combines TRBV18 with TRBJ2-7; D is ambiguous. The CDR3 contains 14 residues. Looked up from germline, CDR1 is KGHSH and CDR2 is LQKENI. V lost 3 bases and J 4 bases, leaving 13 bases between the germline ends.

The V and J genes are TRBV7-9 and TRBJ2-5, with D perhaps TRBD2 (6 bases). Trimming removed 4 bases at V and 2 bases at J, with 11 bases between. The germline CDR1 and CDR2 sequences are SEHNR and FQNEAQ (reference sequence). The CDR3 length is 14 residues. This CDR3 reads CASSSWGDQETQYF. In DNA form, the CDR3 reads TGTGCCAGCAGCTCCTGGGGGGATCAAGAGACCCAGTACTTC.

There are a few counts of this clone. This rearrangement joins TRBV7-2 to TRBJ2-7, with TRBD1 identical over 12 bases. There are 18 residues in the CDR3. Germline lookup yields CDR1 SGHTA and CDR2 FQGNSA. The junction had 15 bases not matched to a gene; V was cut back by 4 bases and J by 5 bases. CDR3 protein: CASSSIRQGTGGFDEQYF. The CDR3, as DNA: TGTGCCAGCAGCTCAATAAGACAAGGGACAGGGGGCTTCGACGAGCAGTACTTC.

CDR3 loop: CASSFNWGGDEQYF. In DNA, the CDR3 is TGTGCCAGCAGCTTTAACTGGGGGGGTGACGAGCAGTACTTC. The rearrangement uses TRBV7-2 and TRBJ2-7; TRBD2 matches 7 bases. The germline CDR1 and CDR2 sequences are SGHTA and FQGNSA. The V segment lost 3 bases and the J segment 5 bases; nucleotides outside the gene matches: 7. The CDR3 runs 14 residues.

This clone was observed once. This sequence joins TRBV7-9 and TRBJ1-1; the match to TRBD1 covers 7 bases. Trimming at V came to 5 bases and at J to 3 bases, leaving 21 bases not matched to a gene. Germline V gene lookup returns CDR1 SEHNR and CDR2 FQNEAQ (reference sequence). The CDR3 is made up of 19 amino acids. The CDR3 region has the DNA TGTGCCAGCAGCCCACACGCAGGGTACCACAGGGGAGGGGACACTGAAGCTTTCTTT. Its protein is CASSPHAGYHRGGDTEAFF.

This rearrangement joins TRBV11-3 to TRBJ2-1; 9 nucleotides align to TRBD1. CDR3 length: 13 residues. CDR1 is SGHNT, CDR2 YENEEA, per germline. V lost 0 bases and J lost 15; bases outside the gene matches: 6. This chain's CDR3 is CASSLDPGTGLFF. The CDR3 region has the DNA TGTGCCAGCAGCTTAGATCCCGGGACAGGGCTGTTCTTC.

The chain couples TRBV30 to TRBJ2-2; 16 positions agree with TRBD2. Germline V gene lookup returns CDR1 GTSNPN and CDR2 SVGIG (reference sequence). The V and J ends lost 2 bases and 4 bases, in that order; junction bases with no gene match: 7. CDR3 length equals 18 residues. This chain's CDR3 is CAWSLGTSGGARTGELFF. CDR3 in DNA: TGTGCCTGGAGTTTAGGGACTAGCGGGGGGGCACGCACCGGGGAGCTGTTTTTT.

The CDR3 sequence is CASSLIGRPQYF. The CDR3 nucleotides read TGTGCCAGCAGCTTAATAGGGCGGCCGCAGTATTTT. The chain recombines TRBV7-6 with TRBJ2-3; D gene unclear. Trimming shortened V by 2 bases and J by 10 bases, and 10 bases separated the two germline ends. Per germline, CDR1 SGHVS and CDR2 FNYEAQ. The CDR3 sequence is 12 residues long.

The CDR3 DNA is TGTGCCAGCAGCGAACTAGCGCAAGTTTACAATGAGCAGTTCTTC. This translates into CASSELAQVYNEQFF. The rearrangement joins TRBV9 to TRBJ2-1; 7 nucleotides align to TRBD2. CDR1 is SGDLS and CDR2 is YYNGEE in the germline V gene. The trim removed 3 bases at V and 4 bases at J, leaving 7 bases unmatched. This CDR3 is 15 amino acids long.

The chain couples TRBV5-1 to TRBJ2-7; D is possibly TRBD2 (6 bases). From germline, CDR1 is SGHRS and CDR2 YFSETQ. Trimming stripped 4 bases from V and 0 bases from J, with 11 bases between. The CDR3 covers 14 residues. The CDR3 here is CASSADGSSYEQYF. In DNA, the CDR3 is TGCGCCAGCAGCGCCGACGGGAGCTCCTACGAGCAGTACTTC. Full variable domain (missing parts from reference TRBV5-1 and TRBJ2-7): KAGVTQTPRYLIKTRGQQVTLSCSPISGHRSVSWYQQTPGQGLQFLFEYFSETQRNKGNFPGRFSGRQFSNSRSEMNVSTLELGDSALYLCASSADGSSYEQYFGPGTRLTVT.

The chain couples TRBV7-9 to TRBJ2-3; 10 nucleotides match TRBD2. The CDR3 is 17 residues long. V was clipped by 1 base and J by 5 bases; unmatched bases: 9. CDR1 is SEHNR, CDR2 FQNEAQ, per germline (reference sequence). Here the CDR3 reads CASSLDLAGEGKDTQYF. The CDR3 bases are TGTGCCAGCAGCTTAGATCTAGCGGGAGAGGGTAAAGATACGCAGTATTTT.

This chain uses TRBV7-6 with TRBJ1-3, with D unresolved. The CDR3 totals 14 residues. Looked up from germline, CDR1 is SGHVS and CDR2 is FNYEAQ. V lost 3 bases and J 1 base, leaving 7 bases between the germline ends. The CDR3 DNA sequence: TGTGCCAGCAGCTTCGGGATTTCTGGAAACACCATATATTTT. Translating gives CASSFGISGNTIYF.

This clone has just a few counts. The gene calls are TRBV10-2 and TRBJ2-7; D possibly corresponds to TRBD1 (5 bases). Germline CDR1 and CDR2: WSHSY and SAAADI. The CDR3 spans 12 residues. V was clipped by 8 bases and J by 6 bases, with 14 bases between them. The CDR3 coding sequence is TGCGCCAGCGCGGCAGGGTTAGGCGAGCAGTACTTC. This gives the protein CASAAGLGEQYF.

The chain carries TRBV10-3 and TRBJ1-2; 10 bases fit TRBD1. This CDR3 is 15 amino acids long. V gave up 9 bases and J gave up 3 bases; unmatched junction bases: 10. The V gene's germline CDR1 is ENHRY and CDR2 SYGVKD. CDR3 nucleotide sequence: TGTGCCATAAACCGACAGGGGGCGCCGGACTATGGCTACACCTTC. Amino acids: CAINRQGAPDYGYTF.

The rearrangement links TRBV21-1 to TRBJ2-7; the D call TRBD2 from the table was never checked on the DNA. TRBV21-1 is termed a pseudogene. The CDR3 is 14 amino acids. CDR3 bases: TGTGCCAGCAGCAAAGGACTGCTTGACTACGAGCAGTACTTC. It yields the protein CASSKGLLDYEQYF.

The chain has TRBV10-3 and TRBJ2-5; D ambiguous. This CDR3 spans 12 amino acids. The V gene lost 0 bases and the J gene lost 5 bases, with 4 bases spanning the gap. Germline assignment: CDR1 ENHRY and CDR2 SYGVKD. CDR3 in amino acids: CAISESWETQYF. DNA of the CDR3: TGTGCCATCAGTGAGTCTTGGGAGACCCAGTACTTC.

CDR3 bases: TGTGCCAGCAGTTTCCACGGGGATATGAACACTGAAGCTTTCTTT. It encodes CASSFHGDMNTEAFF. The V gene is TRBV6-5, the J gene TRBJ1-1, with unresolved D. V was clipped by 4 bases and J by 0 bases, with 12 bases between them. Germline V gene data show CDR1 as MNHEY and CDR2 as SVGAGI. The CDR3 extends over 15 amino acids.

The gene calls are TRBV11-2 and TRBJ2-1, with TRBD2 identical over 8 bases. The CDR3 has 16 amino acids. V lost 4 bases to trimming and J lost 0 bases; unmatched junction nucleotides: 5. Germline V gives CDR1 SGHAT, CDR2 FQNNGV. The CDR3, as DNA: TGTGCCAGCAGCTCGCAGAGCGGGAGCTCCTACAATGAGCAGTTCTTC. As protein: CASSSQSGSSYNEQFF.

The chain is built from TRBV29-1 and TRBJ2-5; the match to TRBD1 covers 8 bases. The trim removed 4 bases at V and 5 bases at J, leaving 0 bases unmatched. The germline gives CDR1 SQVTM, CDR2 ANQGSEA. CDR3 length: 11 residues. The CDR3 region has the DNA TGCAGCGTTGGACAGGGGGAGACCCAGTACTTC. Translating gives CSVGQGETQYF.

The J gene is TRBJ2-2, the V gene TRBV29-1; D remains ambiguous. The germline gives CDR1 SQVTM, CDR2 ANQGSEA. This CDR3 region has 11 residues. Trimming pared 7 bases from V and 5 bases from J, leaving 8 bases between. For the CDR3, the DNA is TGCAGCGCGGCTAGGACCGGGGAGCTGTTTTTT. This encodes CSAARTGELFF.

The genes are TRBV5-4 and TRBJ1-4; maybe TRBD1 (5 bases). The CDR3 covers 13 residues. V lost 4 bases to trimming and J lost 8 bases, with 12 bases between them. Per the germline V gene, CDR1 is SGHNT and CDR2 is YYREEE (reference sequence). The CDR3 here is CASSRRDDEKLFF. The CDR3 region has the DNA TGTGCCAGCAGCCGTCGGGACGACGAAAAACTGTTTTTT.

V gene TRBV10-3 combines with J gene TRBJ2-2; 7 bases match TRBD1. Germline V gene sequence: CDR1 ENHRY, CDR2 SYGVKD. The CDR3 extends over 15 amino acids. The V segment lost 4 bases and the J segment 2 bases; nucleotides outside the gene matches: 4. The CDR3 region is CAISVRTGNTGELFF. The CDR3 DNA sequence: TGTGCCATCAGTGTGCGGACAGGAAACACCGGGGAGCTGTTTTTT.

This chain links TRBV4-3 with TRBJ1-6; D gene uncertain. Germline V gene data show CDR1 as LGHNA and CDR2 as YSLEER. This CDR3 region has 14 residues. V shed 1 base and J shed 10 bases, with 11 bases lying between them. This CDR3 is CASSQAAKRSPLHF. CDR3 sequence (DNA): TGCGCCAGCAGCCAAGCCGCAAAACGGTCACCCCTCCACTTT.

The genes are TRBV30 and TRBJ1-1; TRBD1 matches 8 bases. The CDR3 spans 14 residues. With 4 bases clipped from V and 3 bases from J, the junction kept 7 bases outside the gene matches. Germline V gene data show CDR1 as GTSNPN and CDR2 as SVGIG (reference sequence). CDR3 DNA: TGTGCCTGGAACCGGGACAGGAAAGACACTGAAGCTTTCTTT. Residues: CAWNRDRKDTEAFF. Looking up the rest from reference TRBV30 and TRBJ1-1 gives the full variable domain: SQTIHQWPATLVQPVGSPLSLECTVEGTSNPNLYWYRQAAGRGLQLLFYSVGIGQISSEVPQNLSASRPQDRQFILSSKKLLLSDSGFYLCAWNRDRKDTEAFFGQGTRLTVV.

The chain combines TRBV19 with TRBJ1-2, with D tentatively TRBD1 (5 bases). Per germline, CDR1 LNHDA and CDR2 SQIVND (reference sequence). The CDR3 sequence is 14 residues long. The V end lost 3 bases, the J end lost 4 bases, and 12 bases lay between the germline ends. The CDR3 bases are TGTGCCAGTAGTATGCCCGGACACCGCTATGGCTACACCTTC. Protein product: CASSMPGHRYGYTF.

V usage is TRBV5-1 and J usage is TRBJ2-3; D ambiguous. The V gene lost 1 base and the J gene lost 2 bases, with 5 bases spanning the gap. This CDR3 is built from 13 residues. The V gene's germline CDR1 is SGHRS and CDR2 YFSETQ. CDR3 sequence (DNA): TGCGCCAGCAGCTTGCACAACACAGATACGCAGTATTTT. Translating it yields CASSLHNTDTQYF.

This rearrangement joins TRBV29-1 to TRBJ1-2; weak D call: TRBD1 (5 bases). With 4 bases removed from V and 3 bases from J, the gap between germline ends came to 15 bases. This CDR3 contains 14 residues. Germline V lookup: CDR1 SQVTM, CDR2 ANQGSEA. CDR3 region: CSVALTAFDYGYTF. The CDR3, as DNA: TGCAGCGTTGCGTTGACAGCCTTTGACTATGGCTACACCTTC.

This chain links TRBV4-3 with TRBJ2-7, with D possibly matching TRBD1 (6 bases). The CDR3 consists of 15 residues. Trimming removed 0 bases from V and 3 bases from J, with 12 bases in between. Germline CDR1 LGHNA, CDR2 YSLEER. The CDR3 region has the DNA TGCGCCAGCAGCCAAGATGGTAGAGGGGGCTACGAGCAGTACTTC. The encoded protein is CASSQDGRGGYEQYF.